A single sample is the source of the 14 T cell receptor beta chains below, sequenced in a study of CD8 T cells in Susac syndrome. An amount of RNA that ranged from roughly 0.5 to 1 ug was reverse transcribed with random hexamers. One entry per CDR3 protein, called by TCRdb with MiXCR from the immunoSEQ multiplex PCR reads. The data show approximately 70,000 distinct CDR3 sequences, roughly 95% seen once. The sample was CD4+ T cells from PBMCs. Receptors originate from a human donor with multiple sclerosis.

The chain links TRBV20-1 to TRBJ1-4; D not certain. The CDR3 runs 14 residues. CDR1 DFQATT and CDR2 SNEGSKA come from the germline V gene (reference sequence). Trimming cost V 2 bases and J 12 bases, with 19 bases left between them. The DNA for the CDR3 is TGCAGTGCTAGACCCCGGGGAGGGCGGGCAGAACTGTTTTTT. Residues: CSARPRGGRAELFF.

This clonotype was seen a single time. V usage is TRBV5-6 and J usage is TRBJ1-4, with unresolved D. V was trimmed by 4 bases and J by 2 bases, leaving 18 bases between them. The germline V gene encodes CDR1 SGHDT and CDR2 YYEEEE. The CDR3 sequence is 17 residues long. The CDR3 reads CASSTGLDLWTNEKLFF. The CDR3 coding sequence is TGTGCCAGCAGCACCGGACTGGACCTCTGGACTAATGAAAAACTGTTTTTT.

The chain combines TRBV20-1 with TRBJ2-1, with TRBD1 matching over 7 bases. The CDR3 runs 14 residues. The ends lost 6 bases at V and 7 bases at J; junction bases unmatched: 12. Germline V CDR1 and CDR2: DFQATT, SNEGSKA (reference sequence). The CDR3 DNA reads as TGCAGTGCCCCCGTACAGGGGTCGGGTAATGAGCAGTTCTTC. It encodes CSAPVQGSGNEQFF.

This sequence joins TRBV6-1 and TRBJ2-5; 8 nucleotides agree with TRBD2. This CDR3 spans 16 amino acids. Trimming took 5 bases from V and 1 from J; bases not matched to a gene: 9. CDR1 MNHNS and CDR2 SASEGT come from the germline V gene. The CDR3 loop reads CASSPGSSGVQETQYF. CDR3 sequence (DNA): TGTGCCAGCAGTCCTGGGAGTAGCGGGGTCCAAGAGACCCAGTACTTC.

The CDR3 region is CASSPAGGPQETQYF. CDR3 DNA sequence: TGCGCCAGCAGCCCTGCAGGGGGGCCCCAAGAGACCCAGTACTTC. The chain combines TRBV5-1 with TRBJ2-5; D may be TRBD1 (7 bases). The germline gives CDR1 SGHRS, CDR2 YFSETQ. This CDR3 comprises 15 residues. The V end lost 4 bases, the J end lost 1 base, and 14 bases lay between the germline ends.

V usage is TRBV30 and J usage is TRBJ1-1, with D tentatively TRBD1 (6 bases). Deletions cut 1 base from V and 1 base from J, with 13 bases between. In germline, CDR1 is GTSNPN, CDR2 SVGIG (reference sequence). The length of the CDR3 is 15 residues. CDR3 sequence reads: CAWSEMGGQNTEAFF. CDR3 bases: TGTGCCTGGAGTGAGATGGGGGGCCAGAACACTGAAGCTTTCTTT.

Note on this clonotype: Germline is not matched at one junction end, which may reflect a read error. This sequence joins TRBV10-3 and TRBJ1-1; possible D gene TRBD1, 6 bases. Per germline, CDR1 ENHRY and CDR2 SYGVKD. The CDR3 extends over 12 amino acids. Here the CDR3 reads CATSPGDTEAFF. DNA for the CDR3: TGTGCCACCAGTCCAGGGGACACTGAAGCTTTCTTT.

This chain connects TRBV20-1 to TRBJ2-3, with D perhaps TRBD2 (5 bases). Germline-derived CDR1 and CDR2 are DFQATT and SNEGSKA (reference sequence). The CDR3 runs 11 residues. The CDR3 sequence is CMSPAADTQYF. The CDR3 nucleotides read TGCATGAGTCCAGCGGCAGATACGCAGTATTTT.

The chain carries TRBV30 and TRBJ2-6; the D is unclear. Germline-derived CDR1 and CDR2 are GTSNPN and SVGIG (reference sequence). CDR3 length: 13 residues. V was clipped by 5 bases and J by 0 bases, with 5 bases between them. CDR3 amino acids: CAWETSGANVLTF. DNA of the CDR3: TGTGCCTGGGAGACCTCTGGGGCCAACGTCCTGACTTTC.

The chain carries TRBV5-1 and TRBJ2-1, with D tentatively TRBD1 (6 bases). The V and J ends lost 0 bases and 1 base respectively, with 8 bases between them. The CDR3 covers 15 residues. CDR1 and CDR2 (germline): SGHRS, YFSETQ. In nucleotides, the CDR3 is TGCGCCAGCAGCTTGGAAGGGGGTTCCTACAATGAGCAGTTCTTC. Residues: CASSLEGGSYNEQFF. The entire variable domain, with the rest obtained from reference TRBV5-1 and TRBJ2-1, is as follows: KAGVTQTPRYLIKTRGQQVTLSCSPISGHRSVSWYQQTPGQGLQFLFEYFSETQRNKGNFPGRFSGRQFSNSRSEMNVSTLELGDSALYLCASSLEGGSYNEQFFGPGTRLTVL.

The rearrangement links TRBV20-1 to TRBJ1-6; 9 nucleotides agree with TRBD1. Germline V gene lookup returns CDR1 DFQATT and CDR2 SNEGSKA (reference sequence). The CDR3 is made up of 14 amino acids. Trimming cost V 1 base and J 10 bases; bases outside gene matches: 5. CDR3 loop: CSARGRTGESPLHF. The CDR3 bases are TGCAGTGCTAGAGGGCGGACAGGGGAATCACCCCTCCACTTT.

The rearrangement links TRBV12-3 or TRBV12-4 to TRBJ1-5; TRBD1 might be the D (5 bases). This CDR3 contains 16 residues. The V gene lost 3 bases and the J gene lost 1 base, with 13 bases spanning the gap. This CDR3 reads CASSFAGSRSNQPQHF. CDR3 bases: TGTGCCAGCAGTTTTGCAGGGAGTAGGAGCAATCAGCCCCAGCATTTT.

The rearrangement joins TRBV5-6 to TRBJ1-5, with D hard to call. There are 15 residues in the CDR3. Germline values: CDR1 SGHDT, CDR2 YYEEEE. V was trimmed by 4 bases and J by 0 bases, leaving 11 bases between them. CDR3 region: CASSNGRNSNQPQHF. The CDR3, as DNA: TGTGCCAGCAGCAACGGCCGGAATAGCAATCAGCCCCAGCATTTT. The variable domain in full, completed from reference TRBV5-6 and TRBJ1-5, reads DAGVTQSPTHLIKTRGQQVTLRCSPKSGHDTVSWYQQALGQGPQFIFQYYEEEERQRGNFPDRFSGHQFPNYSSELNVNALLLGDSALYLCASSNGRNSNQPQHFGDGTRLSIL.

The gene calls are TRBV5-1 and TRBJ1-6, with 11 bases identical to TRBD1. The V gene end was trimmed by 4 bases and the J gene end by 6 bases; junction bases not matched to a gene: 6. The germline V gene encodes CDR1 SGHRS and CDR2 YFSETQ. This CDR3 region has 16 residues. The CDR3 sequence is CASSEGGTGGNSPLHF. The CDR3 DNA follows: TGCGCCAGCAGCGAGGGCGGGACAGGGGGTAATTCACCCCTCCACTTT.